This TCR beta chain appears in the sequencing data of a study of CXCR3-negative and CXCR3-positive naive CD8 T cells. The CDR3 length is 17 residues. The authors prepared UMI-labeled TRB cDNA libraries by 5' RACE. No DNA is given; TCRdb re-called the 5' RACE reads and lists each CDR3 protein once. This sample's clone table lists 55,000 to 70,000 distinct CDR3 sequences. Material for sequencing was memory CD8+ T cells from blood. The receptor was isolated from a human donor in good health. Some clones in this sample may be carry-over from other donors' samples. The rearrangement joins TRBV23-1 to TRBJ2-5. TRBV23-1 is an ORF for which the function is uncertain. CDR3 protein: CASSQFILGPPFGTQYF.